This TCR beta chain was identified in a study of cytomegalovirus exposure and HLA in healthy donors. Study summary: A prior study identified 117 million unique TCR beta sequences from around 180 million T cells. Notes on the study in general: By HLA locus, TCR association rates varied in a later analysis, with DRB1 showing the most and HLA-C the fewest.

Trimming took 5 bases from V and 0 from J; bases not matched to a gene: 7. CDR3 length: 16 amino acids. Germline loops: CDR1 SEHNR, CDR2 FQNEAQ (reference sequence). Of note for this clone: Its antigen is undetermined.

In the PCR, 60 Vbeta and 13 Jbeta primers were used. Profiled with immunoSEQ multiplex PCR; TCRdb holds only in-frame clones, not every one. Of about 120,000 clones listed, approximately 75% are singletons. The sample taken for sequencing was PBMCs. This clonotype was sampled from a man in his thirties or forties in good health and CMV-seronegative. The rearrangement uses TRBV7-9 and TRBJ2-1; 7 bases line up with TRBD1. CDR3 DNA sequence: TGTGCCAGCAGCCCGAGGGACAGTAGCTCCTACAATGAGCAGTTCTTC. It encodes CASSPRDSSSYNEQFF. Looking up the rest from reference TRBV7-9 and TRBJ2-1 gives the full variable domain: DTGVSQNPRHKITKRGQNVTFRCDPISEHNRLYWYRQTLGQGPEFLTYFQNEAQLEKSRLLSDRFSAERPKGSFSTLEIQRTEQGDSAMYLCASSPRDSSSYNEQFFGPGTRLTVL.